This T cell receptor (beta chain) was obtained from a study of T cells in Graves' hyperthyroidism and ophthalmopathy. Study observations and caveats: Before onset, by a median of about seven months, the model predicted ophthalmopathy. Most thyroid-expanded clonotypes above 0.001 were also found in blood.

RNA transcripts yielded amplified TCR beta CDR3 regions. First-round RT-PCR with HTBI primers amplified the TCR CDR3 region. TCRdb reanalysed the multiplex PCR reads using MiXCR and keeps one entry per CDR3 protein. The data show around 500,000 distinct CDR3 sequences, around a fifth seen once. V lost 6 bases and J lost 7, with 16 bases in between. The germline gives CDR1 MDHEN, CDR2 SYDVKM. CDR3 size: 14 residues. This clonotype turned up a few times. What it binds is not known. Exclusion followed for patients with uncontrolled infection, other autoimmune disease, pregnancy or lactation. Diagnosing involved the use of clinical symptoms, serum thyroxine and TRAb, thyroid ultrasound and orbital computed tomography.

The chain links TRBV28 to TRBJ1-5, with TRBD1 as a possible D gene (6 bases). This clonotype originated in a woman in her 70s with Graves' ophthalmopathy. The sequenced material came from blood. In DNA, the CDR3 is TGTGCCAGCAGAGCACCAGGGGACCGGCAGCCCCAGCATTTT. It specifies CASRAPGDRQPQHF.